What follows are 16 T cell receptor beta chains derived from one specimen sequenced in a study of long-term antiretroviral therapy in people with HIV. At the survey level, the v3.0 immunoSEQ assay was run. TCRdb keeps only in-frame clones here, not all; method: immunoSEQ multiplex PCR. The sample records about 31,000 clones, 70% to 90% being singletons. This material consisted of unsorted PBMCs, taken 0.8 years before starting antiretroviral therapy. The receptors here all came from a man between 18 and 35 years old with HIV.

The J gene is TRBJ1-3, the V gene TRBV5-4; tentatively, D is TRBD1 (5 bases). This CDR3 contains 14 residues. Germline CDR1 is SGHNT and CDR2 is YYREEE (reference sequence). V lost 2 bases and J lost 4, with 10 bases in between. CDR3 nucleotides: TGTGCCAGCAGCTTTCAGGGAGTAGGAAACACCATATATTTT. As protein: CASSFQGVGNTIYF.

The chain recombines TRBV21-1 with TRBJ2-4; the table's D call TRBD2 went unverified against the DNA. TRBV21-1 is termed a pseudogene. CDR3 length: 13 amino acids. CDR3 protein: CASSKRSKNIQYF. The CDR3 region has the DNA TGTGCCAGCAGCAAGAGGAGCAAAAACATTCAGTACTTC.

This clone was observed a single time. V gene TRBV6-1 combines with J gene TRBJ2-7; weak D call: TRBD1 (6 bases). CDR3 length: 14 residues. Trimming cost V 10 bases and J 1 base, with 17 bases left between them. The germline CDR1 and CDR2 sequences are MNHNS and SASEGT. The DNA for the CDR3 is TGTGCCATCAGGGGCGTAGGACGGTCCTACGAGCAGTACTTC. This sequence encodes CAIRGVGRSYEQYF.

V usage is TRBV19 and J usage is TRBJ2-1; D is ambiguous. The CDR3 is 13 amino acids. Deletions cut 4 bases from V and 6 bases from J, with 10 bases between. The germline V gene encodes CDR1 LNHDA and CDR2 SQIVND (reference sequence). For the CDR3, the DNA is TGTGCCAGTAGTAGTGGCAGGAGCAATGAGCAGTTCTTC. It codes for CASSSGRSNEQFF.

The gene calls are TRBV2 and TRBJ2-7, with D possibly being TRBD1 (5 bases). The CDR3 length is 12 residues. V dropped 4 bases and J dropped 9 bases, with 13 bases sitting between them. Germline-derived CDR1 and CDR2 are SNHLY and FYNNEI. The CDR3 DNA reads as TGTGCCAGCAGTGTGGACACGGAATGGCAGTACTTC. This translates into CASSVDTEWQYF.

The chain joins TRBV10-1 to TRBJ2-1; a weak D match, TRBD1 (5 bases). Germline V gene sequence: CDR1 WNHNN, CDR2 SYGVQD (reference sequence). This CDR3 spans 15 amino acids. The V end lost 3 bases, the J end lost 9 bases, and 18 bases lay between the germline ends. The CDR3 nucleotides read TGCGCCAGCAGTGATCATGCAGGGTTAGACGTTGAGCAGTTCTTC. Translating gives CASSDHAGLDVEQFF.

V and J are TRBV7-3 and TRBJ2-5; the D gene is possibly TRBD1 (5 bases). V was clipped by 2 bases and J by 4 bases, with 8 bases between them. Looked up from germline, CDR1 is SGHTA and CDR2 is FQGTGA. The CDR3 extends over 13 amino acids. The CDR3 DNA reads TGTGCCAGCAGCTTAGGAAGGGGAGAGACCCAGTACTTC. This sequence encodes CASSLGRGETQYF.

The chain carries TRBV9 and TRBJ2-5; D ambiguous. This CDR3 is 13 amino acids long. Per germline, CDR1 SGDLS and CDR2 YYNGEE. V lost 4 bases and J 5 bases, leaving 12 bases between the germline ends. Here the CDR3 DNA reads TGTGCCAGCAGCTCCCCTTGGGTTGAGACCCAGTACTTC. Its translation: CASSSPWVETQYF.

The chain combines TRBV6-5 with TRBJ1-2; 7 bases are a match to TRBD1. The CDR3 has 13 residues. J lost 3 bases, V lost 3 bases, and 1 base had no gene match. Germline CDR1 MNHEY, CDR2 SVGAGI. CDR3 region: CASSYTGDYGYTF. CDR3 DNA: TGTGCCAGCAGTTATACAGGGGACTATGGCTACACCTTC.

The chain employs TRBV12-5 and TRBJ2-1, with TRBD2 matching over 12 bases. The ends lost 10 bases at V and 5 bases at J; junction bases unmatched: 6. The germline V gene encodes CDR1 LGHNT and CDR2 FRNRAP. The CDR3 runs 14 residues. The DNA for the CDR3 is TGTGCTACGACTAGCGGGGGATTCGACAATGAGCAGTTCTTC. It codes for CATTSGGFDNEQFF.

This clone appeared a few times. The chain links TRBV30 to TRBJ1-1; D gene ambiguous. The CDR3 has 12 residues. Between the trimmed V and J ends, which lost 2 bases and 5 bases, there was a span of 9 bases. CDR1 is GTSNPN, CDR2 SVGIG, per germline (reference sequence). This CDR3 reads CAWSLTRTEAFF. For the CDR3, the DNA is TGTGCCTGGAGTCTAACGCGGACTGAAGCTTTCTTT.

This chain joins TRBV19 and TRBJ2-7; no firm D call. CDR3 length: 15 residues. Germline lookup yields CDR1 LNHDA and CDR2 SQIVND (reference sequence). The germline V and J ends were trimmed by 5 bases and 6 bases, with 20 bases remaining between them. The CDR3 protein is CASSVRATFSTEQYF. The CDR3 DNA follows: TGTGCCAGTAGTGTCCGGGCCACGTTCAGCACCGAGCAGTACTTC.

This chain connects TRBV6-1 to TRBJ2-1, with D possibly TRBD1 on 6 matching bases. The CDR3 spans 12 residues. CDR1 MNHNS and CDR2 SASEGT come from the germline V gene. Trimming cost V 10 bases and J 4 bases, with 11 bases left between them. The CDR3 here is CANSQGYNEQFF. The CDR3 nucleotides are TGTGCCAACTCACAGGGTTACAATGAGCAGTTCTTC.

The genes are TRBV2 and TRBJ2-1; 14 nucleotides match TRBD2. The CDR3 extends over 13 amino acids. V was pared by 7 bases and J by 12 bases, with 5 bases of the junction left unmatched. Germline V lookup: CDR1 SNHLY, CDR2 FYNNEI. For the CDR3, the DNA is TGTGCCAGCACCCTAGGGACTAGCGGGGGGCAGTTCTTC. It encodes CASTLGTSGGQFF.

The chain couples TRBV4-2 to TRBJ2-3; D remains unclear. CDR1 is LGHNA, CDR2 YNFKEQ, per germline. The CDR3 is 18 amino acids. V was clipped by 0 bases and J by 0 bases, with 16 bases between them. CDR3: CASSQDPQLPTSTDTQYF. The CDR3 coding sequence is TGTGCCAGCAGCCAAGATCCCCAGCTCCCCACTAGCACAGATACGCAGTATTTT.

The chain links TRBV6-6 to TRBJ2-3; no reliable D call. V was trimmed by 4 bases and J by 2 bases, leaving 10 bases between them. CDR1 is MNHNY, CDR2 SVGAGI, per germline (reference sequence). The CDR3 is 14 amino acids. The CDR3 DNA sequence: TGTGCCAGCAGTTGGGTTAGAAACACAGATACGCAGTATTTT. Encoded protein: CASSWVRNTDTQYF.